This T cell receptor (beta chain) was profiled in a study of vaccination effects on CD4 cells after COVID-19. Trimming left V 0 bases short and J 0 bases short, with 12 bases between. The CDR3 length is 17 residues. The V gene's germline CDR1 is MGHRA and CDR2 YSYEKL. General study results and limits: In the late period after vaccination, infection- and vaccine-induced clones contracted markedly.

About this clone itself: The antigen is not known.

TCRdb keeps only in-frame clones here, not all; method: immunoSEQ multiplex PCR. The data contain 40,000 to 50,000 clones, under 70% of them singletons. Antigen-specific CD4+ T cells were expanded (with viral peptide pools) by the ViraFEST assay ahead of sequencing. Scientists isolated CD4+ T cells after an approximately 10-day culture period ended. Vaccinees lacked prior SARS-CoV-2 infection and tested negative for nucleocapsid antibodies. The clonotype originates from a human donor who received a COVID-19 vaccine. V and J are TRBV4-1 and TRBJ1-5; D not certain. The sample in question was CD4+ T cells from PBMCs cultured with HCoV-OC43 spike peptides, obtained before COVID-19 vaccination. Specified subset: HCoV-OC43 spike overlapping peptide pool stimulation. CDR3 protein: CASSQDVSSDSNQPQHF. CDR3 coding DNA: TGCGCCAGCAGCCAAGATGTGTCGTCGGATAGCAATCAGCCCCAGCATTTT.